This T cell receptor (beta chain) is drawn from a study of spatial heterogeneity in lung cancer (dated by TCRdb to the late 2010s). For context, the study as a whole: Beta-chain transcripts were consistently detected in greater numbers than alpha-chain transcripts, which likely reflects a higher abundance of beta-chain transcripts. In tumor regions, TCR transcript counts showed a strong correlation with a T cell transcriptional module score derived from matched bulk RNA-seq. In the raw uncorrected reads, each unique combination of TCR and UMI appeared on average more than ten times. TCR alpha and beta repertoires were quantitatively compared across multiple tumor regions, matched nontumor lung and blood in non-small cell lung cancer. The study linked features of the TCR repertoire to counts of nonsynonymous mutations, which were determined by whole-exome sequencing of tumor tissue. Both alpha and beta chains were TCR-sequenced in approximately 200 tumor regions, around 64 matched nontumor lung samples and over 55 PBMC samples obtained at surgery.

The time point label here, explained by the study, means: sample taken at primary tumor resection. The donors were more than 60 patients from the lung TRACERx cohort who had early-stage, untreated non-small cell lung cancer. For TCR sequencing, whole RNA was extracted from tumor and nontumor lung tissue, or from cryopreserved PBMC samples, and no cell sorting was done. Only patients with enough RNA available from two or more tumor regions were chosen for TCR sequencing. A lung pathologist reviewed the tumor and adjacent nontumor lung specimens before the specimens were selected. Library generation was performed with 5' RACE. Sequencing instrument: NextSeq 500. To allow correction of PCR and sequencing errors, the TCR library protocol tagged every TCR cDNA molecule with a unique molecular identifier. From the authors' description of their analysis: TCR identification, UMI-based error correction and CDR3 extraction were performed with Decombinator tools. Expanded TCRs were defined as those above a frequency of 2 per 1,000, corresponding to the top 1% of the tumor frequency distribution. Expanded tumor TCRs statistically deemed absent (corrected P<0.05) from at least one tumor region were classed as regional, and all other expanded tumor TCRs were classed as ubiquitous. Rényi diversity was computed with the R vegan package after subsampling each repertoire 100 times to 5,000 TCRs. CDR3 similarity networks were built from amino acid triplet string-kernel similarity, connecting CDR3s with pairwise similarity above 0.82. The public reads were run again by TCRdb, first through fastp at Q25 and then through MiXCR, and only productive beta chains were kept. Under each unique CDR3 protein, matching rows form one entry showing the most common genes and DNA. TCRdb's processing, not the authors', yielded these V and J calls. A total of several thousand distinct CDR3 sequences appear in this sample, roughly 6.4% of them only once. The ten largest clones represent over 6.5% of the sample.

Study-wide findings and limitations: Counts of ubiquitous and regional expanded TCRs were found to correlate with counts of ubiquitous and regional nonsynonymous mutations, respectively. The number of expanded intratumoral alpha and beta TCRs correlated with the tumor nonsynonymous mutation count. Confirming at a functional level the hypothesis that regional TCRs recognize regional mutations was considered to require additional single-cell paired TCR alpha and beta sequencing. TCR-seq coverage of tumor T cells was estimated at only about 7% for alpha chains and 12% to 15% for beta chains.

Trimming costs V 2 bases and J 3 bases, and their ends lie 11 bases apart. CDR1 and CDR2 are read off the germline V gene as MNHEY and SVGAGI. The CDR3 contains 14 residues, cysteine and phenylalanine counted. Of all the DNA, just the CDR3 is kept, 42 bases in frame from base 1. This clonotype is described as medium-sized (0.01 to 0.1%). Its cognate antigen has yet to be identified. No much larger clone is present one base from it, and per-base qualities are unavailable. The rearranged chain carries TRBV6-5 and TRBJ2-7; the D gene identity is not certain. Sequencing used lung tumor tissue, obtained at surgery. This clonotype was obtained from a male donor with early-stage non-small cell lung cancer. The CDR3 protein: CASSYGGQDYEQYF. Here is the DNA: TGTGCCAGCAGTTACGGCGGTCAAGACTACGAGCAGTACTTC.